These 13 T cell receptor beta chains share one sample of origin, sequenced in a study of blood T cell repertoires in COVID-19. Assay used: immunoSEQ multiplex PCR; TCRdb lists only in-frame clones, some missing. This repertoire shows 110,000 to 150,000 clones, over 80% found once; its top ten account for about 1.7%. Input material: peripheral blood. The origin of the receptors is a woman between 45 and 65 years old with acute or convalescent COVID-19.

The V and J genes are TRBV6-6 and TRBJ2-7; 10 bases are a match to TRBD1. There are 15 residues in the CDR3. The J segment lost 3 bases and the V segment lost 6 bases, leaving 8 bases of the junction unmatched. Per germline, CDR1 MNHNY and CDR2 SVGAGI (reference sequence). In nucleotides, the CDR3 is TGTGCCAGCAGCCAACCCGGGACAGGGGTCTACGAGCAGTACTTC. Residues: CASSQPGTGVYEQYF.

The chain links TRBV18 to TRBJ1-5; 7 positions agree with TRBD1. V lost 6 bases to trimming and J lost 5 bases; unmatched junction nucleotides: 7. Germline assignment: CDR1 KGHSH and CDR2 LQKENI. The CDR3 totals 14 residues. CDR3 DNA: TGTGCCAGCTCCTTCGACAGGGACTATCAGCCCCAGCATTTT. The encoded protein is CASSFDRDYQPQHF.

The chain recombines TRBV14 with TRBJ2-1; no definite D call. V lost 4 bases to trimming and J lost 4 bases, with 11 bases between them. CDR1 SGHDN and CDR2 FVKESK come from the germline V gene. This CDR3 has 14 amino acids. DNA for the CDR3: TGTGCCAGCAGCCTTCCTCTCGGGTACAATGAGCAGTTCTTC. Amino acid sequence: CASSLPLGYNEQFF.

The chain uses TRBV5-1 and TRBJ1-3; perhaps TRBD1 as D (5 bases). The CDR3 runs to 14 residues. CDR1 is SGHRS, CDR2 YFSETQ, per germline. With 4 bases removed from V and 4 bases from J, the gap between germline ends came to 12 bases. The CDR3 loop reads CASSGGTYGNTIYF. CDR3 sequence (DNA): TGCGCCAGCAGCGGAGGGACGTACGGAAACACCATATATTTT. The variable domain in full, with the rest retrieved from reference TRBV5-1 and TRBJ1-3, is KAGVTQTPRYLIKTRGQQVTLSCSPISGHRSVSWYQQTPGQGLQFLFEYFSETQRNKGNFPGRFSGRQFSNSRSEMNVSTLELGDSALYLCASSGGTYGNTIYFGEGSWLTVV.

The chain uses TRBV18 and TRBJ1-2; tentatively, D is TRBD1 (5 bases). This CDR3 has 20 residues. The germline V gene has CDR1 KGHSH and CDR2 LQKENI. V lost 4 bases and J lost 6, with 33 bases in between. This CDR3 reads CASSRPRVSYTGHRSDGYTF. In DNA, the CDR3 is TGTGCCAGCTCACGACCCAGGGTCAGTTACACCGGACATAGATCCGATGGCTACACCTTC.

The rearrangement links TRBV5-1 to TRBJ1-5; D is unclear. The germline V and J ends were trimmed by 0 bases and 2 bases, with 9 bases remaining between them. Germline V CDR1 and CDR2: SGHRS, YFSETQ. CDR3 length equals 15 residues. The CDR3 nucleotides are TGCGCCAGCAGCTTGGGCCATTCGGGCAATCAGCCCCAGCATTTT. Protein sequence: CASSLGHSGNQPQHF.

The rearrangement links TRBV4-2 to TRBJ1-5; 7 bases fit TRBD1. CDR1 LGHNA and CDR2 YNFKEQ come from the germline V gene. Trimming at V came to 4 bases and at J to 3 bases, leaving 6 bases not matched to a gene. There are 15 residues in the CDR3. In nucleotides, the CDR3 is TGTGCCAGCAGCCTAACAGGGGAGCACAATCAGCCCCAGCATTTT. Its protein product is CASSLTGEHNQPQHF.

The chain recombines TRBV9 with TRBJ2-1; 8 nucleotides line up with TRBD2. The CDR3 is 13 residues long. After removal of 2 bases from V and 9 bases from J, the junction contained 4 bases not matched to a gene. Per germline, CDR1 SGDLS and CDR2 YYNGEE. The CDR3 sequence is CASSVSGEGEQFF. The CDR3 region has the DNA TGTGCCAGCAGCGTTAGCGGGGAGGGTGAGCAGTTCTTC. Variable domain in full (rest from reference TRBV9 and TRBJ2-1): DSGVTQTPKHLITATGQRVTLRCSPRSGDLSVYWYQQSLDQGLQFLIQYYNGEERAKGNILERFSAQQFPDLHSELNLSSLELGDSALYFCASSVSGEGEQFFGPGTRLTVL.

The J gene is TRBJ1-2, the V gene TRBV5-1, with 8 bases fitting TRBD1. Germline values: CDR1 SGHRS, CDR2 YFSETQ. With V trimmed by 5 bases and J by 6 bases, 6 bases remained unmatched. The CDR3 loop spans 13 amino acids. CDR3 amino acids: CASRAGGEHGYTF. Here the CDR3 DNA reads TGCGCCAGCAGAGCAGGGGGCGAGCATGGCTACACCTTC.

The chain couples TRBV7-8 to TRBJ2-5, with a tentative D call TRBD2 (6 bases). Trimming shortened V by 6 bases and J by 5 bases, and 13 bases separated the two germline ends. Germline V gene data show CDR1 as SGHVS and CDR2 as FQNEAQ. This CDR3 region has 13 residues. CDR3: CASSTGGVETQYF. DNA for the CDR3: TGTGCCAGCAGTACCGGGGGTGTGGAGACCCAGTACTTC.

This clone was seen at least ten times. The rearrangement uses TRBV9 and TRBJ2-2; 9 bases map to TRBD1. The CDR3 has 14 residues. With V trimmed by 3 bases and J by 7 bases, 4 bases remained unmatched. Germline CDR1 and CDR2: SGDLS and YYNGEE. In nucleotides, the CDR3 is TGTGCCAGCAGCGCGACAGGGGGAGTCGGGGAGCTGTTTTTT. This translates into CASSATGGVGELFF.

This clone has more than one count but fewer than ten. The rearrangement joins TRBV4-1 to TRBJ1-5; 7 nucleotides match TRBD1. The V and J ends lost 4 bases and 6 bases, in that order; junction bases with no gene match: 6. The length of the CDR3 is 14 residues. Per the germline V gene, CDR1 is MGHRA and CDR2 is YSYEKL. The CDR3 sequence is CASSPEGAVQPQHF. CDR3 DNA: TGCGCCAGCAGCCCTGAGGGGGCGGTTCAGCCCCAGCATTTT.

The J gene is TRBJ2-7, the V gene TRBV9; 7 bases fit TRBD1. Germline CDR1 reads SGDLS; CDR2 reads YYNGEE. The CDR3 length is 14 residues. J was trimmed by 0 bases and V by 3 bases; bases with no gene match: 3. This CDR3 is CASSEGTASYEQYF. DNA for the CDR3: TGTGCCAGCAGCGAGGGGACAGCCTCCTACGAGCAGTACTTC.